Listed below are T cell receptor beta chains from one sample, sequenced in a study of blood T cell repertoires in COVID-19. Profiling relied on immunoSEQ multiplex PCR, and the TCRdb table lists in-frame clones only, not all of them. The data contain approximately 200,000 clones, about 82% of them singletons. The specimen was peripheral blood. The receptors stem from a woman aged 30 to 39 with acute or convalescent COVID-19. Both conserved end residues are part of each CDR3. A D gene is named only where the DNA matches it firmly. The listing skips clone size in some rows; elsewhere it reads once, few, many or a size class.

TRBJ2-5	TRBD1	TRBV29-1	-	CSVGQVLQETQYF	TGCAGCGTAGGACAGGTCCTCCAGGAGACCCAGTACTTC
TRBJ2-2	TRBD2	TRBV19	-	CASSRLAGDTGELFF	TGTGCCAGTAGTAGACTAGCGGGGGACACCGGGGAGCTGTTTTTT
TRBJ2-1	TRBD2	TRBV4-3	-	CASSPGPGRANEQFF	TGCGCCAGCAGCCCCGGACCCGGGAGGGCCAATGAGCAGTTCTTC
TRBJ2-7	TRBD2	TRBV3-1/TRBV3-2	-	CASSQGPGTSGYEQYF	TGTGCCAGCAGCCAGGGGCCAGGGACTAGCGGTTACGAGCAGTACTTC
TRBJ1-2	TRBD1	TRBV10-3	-	CAISDGQGAGSYGYTF	TGTGCCATCAGTGACGGACAGGGGGCGGGTAGCTATGGCTACACCTTC
TRBJ1-5	TRBD1	TRBV30	-	CAWDHGTVNQPQHF	TGTGCCTGGGACCATGGGACAGTCAATCAGCCCCAGCATTTT
TRBJ1-6	-	TRBV28	-	CASSSESSYNSPLHF	TGTGCCAGCAGTTCGGAGAGCTCCTATAATTCACCCCTCCACTTT
TRBJ1-2	TRBD1	TRBV10-2	-	CASSSDRAYGYTF	TGCGCCAGCAGTTCCGACAGGGCCTATGGCTACACCTTC
TRBJ2-1	TRBD1	TRBV3-1/TRBV3-2	once	CASSQDGWGQVPLETYNEQFF	TGTGCCAGCAGCCAAGATGGGTGGGGACAGGTACCCCTAGAAACCTACAATGAGCAGTTCTTC
TRBJ2-5	-	TRBV30	-	CAWSFGEDLRLQYF	TGTGCCTGGAGTTTTGGAGAGGATCTGCGACTCCAGTACTTC
TRBJ2-7	TRBD1	TRBV7-9	-	CASSFPGQGIYEQYF	TGTGCCAGCAGCTTTCCAGGACAGGGGATATACGAGCAGTACTTC
TRBJ2-3	TRBD1	TRBV7-8	-	CASSRGTGGSTDTQYF	TGTGCCAGCAGCAGAGGGACAGGGGGAAGCACAGATACGCAGTATTTT
TRBJ2-5	TRBD2	TRBV10-1	few	CASSESTSGRETQYF	TGCGCCAGCAGTGAGTCGACTAGCGGGAGAGAGACCCAGTACTTC
TRBJ2-7	TRBD2	TRBV28	-	CASSAGLADSYEQYF	TGTGCCAGCAGTGCGGGGCTAGCGGACTCCTACGAGCAGTACTTC
TRBJ1-3	-	TRBV7-9	-	CASSLTGISGNTIYF	TGTGCCAGCAGCTTGACCGGGATCTCTGGAAACACCATATATTTT
TRBJ2-1	-	TRBV28	-	CATLRPPTGYNEQFF	TGTGCCACCCTGCGACCACCTACAGGGTACAATGAGCAGTTCTTC
TRBJ1-4	-	TRBV7-8	-	CASSLSQGRGKLFF	TGTGCCAGCAGCTTAAGCCAGGGCAGAGGAAAACTGTTTTTT
TRBJ2-1	-	TRBV24-1	-	CATSDLEPIQFF	TGTGCCACCAGTGATCTCGAGCCGATACAGTTCTTC
TRBJ1-2	TRBD1	TRBV29-1	once	CSVGQGANYGYTF	TGCAGCGTAGGACAGGGGGCTAACTATGGCTACACCTTC
TRBJ1-2	-	TRBV5-1	-	CASSLGGVKKNGYTF	TGCGCCAGCAGCTTGGGGGGAGTGAAAAAAAATGGCTACACCTTC
TRBJ1-2	-	TRBV9	-	CASSVTDSHQGYGYTF	TGTGCCAGCAGCGTCACAGACAGTCACCAGGGGTATGGCTACACCTTC
TRBJ1-5	-	TRBV7-9	few	CASSLGGWQPQHF	TGTGCCAGCAGCCTGGGGGGTTGGCAGCCCCAGCATTTT
TRBJ2-7	TRBD2	TRBV7-9	-	CASSPASGDYEQYF	TGTGCCAGCAGCCCCGCTAGCGGGGACTACGAGCAGTACTTC
TRBJ1-3	-	TRBV19	once	CASSTTGTSSGNTIYF	TGTGCCAGTAGTACCACAGGGACGAGCTCTGGAAACACCATATATTTT
TRBJ2-7	TRBD2	TRBV28	-	CASSIAGGHEQYF	TGTGCCAGCAGTATAGCGGGGGGACACGAGCAGTACTTC
TRBJ2-7	TRBD2	TRBV6-5	-	CASSYELAGGIEQYF	TGTGCCAGCAGTTACGAACTAGCGGGGGGTATCGAGCAGTACTTC
TRBJ1-1	-	TRBV13	-	CASREGGAAEAFF	TGTGCCAGCAGAGAGGGGGGGGCCGCTGAAGCTTTCTTT
TRBJ2-1	TRBD1	TRBV7-2	-	CASSRDRVSYNEQFF	TGTGCCAGCAGCCGCGACAGGGTATCCTACAATGAGCAGTTCTTC
TRBJ2-1	TRBD1	TRBV7-9	-	CASSLEATGYEQFF	TGTGCCAGCAGCTTAGAGGCGACAGGGTATGAGCAGTTCTTC
TRBJ2-7	-	TRBV11-2	-	CASSRTDYYEQYF	TGTGCCAGCAGCCGGACAGATTACTACGAGCAGTACTTC
TRBJ1-1	TRBD1	TRBV27	-	CASSLVAGGIGGTEAFF	TGTGCCAGCAGTTTAGTGGCAGGGGGCATTGGGGGGACTGAAGCTTTCTTT
TRBJ1-5	-	TRBV5-6	few	CASSFANSRNQPQHF	TGTGCCAGCAGCTTCGCAAACAGCCGGAATCAGCCCCAGCATTTT
TRBJ2-4	TRBD2	TRBV3-1/TRBV3-2	-	CASSQDVLAGLNIQYF	TGTGCCAGCAGCCAAGACGTATTAGCGGGGTTAAACATTCAGTACTTC
TRBJ2-2	TRBD2	TRBV7-9	-	CASSAPPGGRVTGELFF	TGTGCCAGCAGCGCACCACCTGGCGGGAGGGTCACCGGGGAGCTGTTTTTT
TRBJ2-1	-	TRBV28	-	CASSFERTAYNEQFF	TGTGCCAGCAGTTTTGAGAGGACAGCCTACAATGAGCAGTTCTTC
TRBJ2-5	TRBD1	TRBV7-9	-	CASSPRQGSVETQYF	TGTGCCAGCAGCCCTCGACAGGGTTCGGTTGAGACCCAGTACTTC
TRBJ2-1	TRBD2	TRBV7-6	-	CASSLAGGGGGINEQFF	TGTGCCAGCAGCTTAGCAGGCGGCGGGGGGGGAATCAATGAGCAGTTCTTC
TRBJ1-2	-	TRBV7-2	-	CASSSDYGYTF	TGTGCCAGCAGCTCGGACTATGGCTACACCTTC
TRBJ1-1	-	TRBV3-1/TRBV3-2	few	CASSQDPRTPEAFF	TGTGCCAGCAGCCAAGATCCGAGAACTCCTGAAGCTTTCTTT
TRBJ1-2	TRBD1	TRBV27	-	CASSPPGQAYGYTF	TGTGCCAGCAGCCCACCGGGACAGGCCTATGGCTACACCTTC
TRBJ1-1	-	TRBV4-1	-	CASSQPTVQTEAFF	TGCGCCAGCAGCCAGCCAACAGTGCAAACTGAAGCTTTCTTT
TRBJ1-1	-	TRBV7-2	-	CASSFTLLQSNTEAFF	TGTGCCAGCAGCTTCACCCTCTTACAGTCGAACACTGAAGCTTTCTTT
TRBJ1-2	-	TRBV9	-	CASSVPLHF	TGTGCCAGCAGCGTTCCCTTACACTTC
TRBJ1-2	TRBD1	TRBV7-2	-	CASSLGTGGTYGYTF	TGTGCCAGCAGCTTGGGGACAGGGGGGACCTATGGCTACACCTTC
TRBJ1-5	TRBD1	TRBV6-1	once	CASSERDRDRNQPQHF	TGTGCCAGCAGTGAAAGGGACAGGGATCGCAATCAGCCCCAGCATTTT
TRBJ1-3	-	TRBV6-6	-	CASSQTTGTGNTIYF	TGTGCCAGCAGCCAAACTACAGGGACTGGAAACACCATATATTTT
TRBJ2-7	TRBD2	TRBV6-2/TRBV6-3	-	CASSPRRGSGSYEQYF	TGTGCCAGCAGTCCACGGCGGGGTAGCGGGAGTTACGAGCAGTACTTC
TRBJ1-2	TRBD1	TRBV9	-	CASSGNRGRFDGYTF	TGTGCCAGCAGCGGGAACAGGGGGCGCTTCGATGGCTACACCTTC
TRBJ1-2	-	TRBV4-3	-	CASSQGYRDYGYTF	TGCGCCAGCAGCCAAGGTTACAGGGACTATGGCTACACCTTC
TRBJ1-6	TRBD1	TRBV7-9	-	CASSAGQGNDSPLHF	TGTGCCAGCAGCGCGGGACAGGGGAACGATTCACCCCTCCACTTT
TRBJ2-1	-	TRBV3-1/TRBV3-2	-	CASSRGRSSYNEQFF	TGTGCCAGCAGCCGGGGGAGGAGCTCCTACAATGAGCAGTTCTTC
TRBJ2-1	TRBD2	TRBV27	-	CASSGRGEQFF	TGTGCCAGCAGCGGGAGGGGCGAGCAGTTCTTC
TRBJ1-3	TRBD1	TRBV3-1/TRBV3-2	-	CASSQVKGARMGNTIYF	TGTGCCAGCAGCCAAGTAAAGGGGGCGCGGATGGGAAACACCATATATTTT
TRBJ2-1	TRBD1	TRBV6-5	once	CASSIRDRRYNEQFF	TGTGCCAGCAGTATCCGGGACAGGCGATACAATGAGCAGTTCTTC
TRBJ2-2	-	TRBV6-5	-	CASTPGNSGELFF	TGTGCCAGCACCCCAGGGAATTCCGGGGAGCTGTTTTTT